A selection of T cell receptor beta chains follows, all from one sample in a study of shared T cell receptors in the human thymus. Sequencing was performed with immunoSEQ multiplex PCR; in TCRdb, only in-frame clones are kept and a portion is missing. The sample holds 500,000 to 750,000 clones, 88% seen once. Another study also made use of these data, one on human thymus T cells.

The material sequenced was thymocytes. The source is a boy under two years old with a congenital heart defect. Both conserved end residues are part of each CDR3. The D gene is left open where the match is weak. Some rows mark clone size as missing; the rest say once, few, many or name a class of expanded clone.

>few|TRBD2|TRBJ2-1|TRBV14
CASSQHHVMAGGVLSSYNEQFF
TGTGCCAGCAGCCAACACCACGTTATGGCGGGAGGGGTATTGAGCTCCTACAATGAGCAGTTCTTC
>.|TRBD1|TRBJ1-4|TRBV9
CASSLSGQGRHEKLFF
TGTGCCAGCAGCCTATCAGGACAGGGGAGACATGAAAAACTGTTTTTT
>.|.|TRBJ1-1|TRBV5-4
CASSAGAGTEAFF
TGTGCCAGCTCGGCGGGGGCGGGCACTGAAGCTTTCTTT
>.|TRBD2|TRBJ2-1|TRBV14
CASSPEREGSYNEQFF
TGTGCCAGCAGCCCTGAACGGGAGGGTTCCTACAATGAGCAGTTCTTC
>.|.|TRBJ2-7|TRBV19
CASRRGLSSYEQYF
TGTGCCAGTAGGCGGGGACTGAGCTCCTACGAGCAGTACTTC
>.|TRBD2|TRBJ2-2|TRBV27
CASSSSWAPRLAGEGGELFF
TGTGCCAGCAGTTCTAGTTGGGCACCTCGACTAGCGGGAGAGGGCGGGGAGCTGTTTTTT
>.|TRBD2|TRBJ2-1|TRBV14
CASSHLAGGPEAHNEQFF
TGTGCCAGCAGCCATCTAGCGGGAGGCCCAGAGGCCCACAATGAGCAGTTCTTC
>.|TRBD2|TRBJ2-3|TRBV27
CASSHPLSGRHSTDTQYF
TGTGCCAGCAGTCACCCTCTGAGCGGGAGGCATAGCACAGATACGCAGTATTTT
>once|TRBD2|TRBJ2-7|TRBV27
CASSPQGLAGVGGGEQYF
TGTGCCAGCAGTCCGCAGGGACTAGCGGGAGTAGGGGGAGGGGAGCAGTACTTC
>.|.|TRBJ2-2|TRBV7-9
CASSLFREKDTGELFF
TGTGCCAGCAGCTTATTCCGGGAGAAGGACACCGGGGAGCTGTTTTTT
>.|TRBD2|TRBJ2-5|TRBV7-9
CASSSPFGGRVKTQYF
TGTGCCAGCAGCTCCCCATTCGGAGGGAGGGTTAAGACCCAGTACTTC
>.|TRBD2|TRBJ2-1|TRBV7-8
CASRGLAGGFEQFF
TGTGCCAGCAGGGGACTAGCGGGAGGCTTTGAGCAGTTCTTC
>.|.|TRBJ2-1|TRBV7-9
CASSFRQDSYNEQFF
TGTGCCAGCAGCTTTCGACAGGACTCCTACAATGAGCAGTTCTTC
>.|.|TRBJ2-7|TRBV4-3
CASSQVRDRGPGLAGHYEQYF
TGCGCCAGCAGCCAAGTCCGGGACAGGGGGCCGGGACTAGCGGGCCATTACGAGCAGTACTTC
>.|TRBD1|TRBJ1-2|TRBV12-5
CASGFPRQGDDGYTF
TGTGCTAGTGGTTTCCCCCGACAGGGTGATGATGGCTACACCTTC
>.|.|TRBJ2-3|TRBV19
CASSIAGDFPPDTQYF
TGTGCCAGTAGTATAGCGGGAGATTTCCCCCCAGATACGCAGTATTTT
>.|TRBD1|TRBJ1-2|TRBV25-1
CASSERDSNYGYTF
TGTGCCAGCAGTGAAAGGGACAGCAACTATGGCTACACCTTC
>.|TRBD2|TRBJ2-1|TRBV10-3
CAITPGSGTSNSYNEQFF
TGTGCCATCACCCCCGGAAGCGGGACTTCAAACTCCTACAATGAGCAGTTCTTC
>.|.|TRBJ1-1|TRBV25-1
CASSENRGRQDTEAFF
TGTGCCAGCAGTGAAAATAGGGGACGACAGGACACTGAAGCTTTCTTT
>.|TRBD2|TRBJ2-2|TRBV27
CASSPLRTSDEGGELFF
TGTGCCAGCAGTCCCCTCCGGACTAGCGATGAGGGCGGGGAGCTGTTTTTT
>.|TRBD2|TRBJ2-7|TRBV7-9
CASSFQTYTSGSYEQYF
TGTGCCAGCAGCTTCCAGACCTACACTAGCGGGAGTTACGAGCAGTACTTC
>.|.|TRBJ1-2|TRBV4-3
CASSQGRLRAYGYTF
TGCGCCAGCAGCCAAGGACGACTGAGGGCCTATGGCTACACCTTC
>.|.|TRBJ2-2|TRBV28
CASSSRGRVNTGELFF
TGTGCCAGCAGCTCCCGGGGTAGGGTGAACACCGGGGAGCTGTTTTTT
>.|TRBD1|TRBJ2-5|TRBV4-3
CASSHHGTVRFQETQYF
TGCGCCAGCAGCCATCATGGGACAGTTCGATTCCAAGAGACCCAGTACTTC
>.|TRBD2|TRBJ2-5|TRBV5-1
CASSGALAGGQETQYF
TGCGCCAGCAGCGGCGCGCTAGCGGGAGGGCAAGAGACCCAGTACTTC
>.|.|TRBJ2-1|TRBV5-1
CASSLGSGSYNEQFF
TGCGCCAGCAGCTTGGGCAGCGGGTCCTACAATGAGCAGTTCTTC
>once|.|TRBJ2-5|TRBV6-6
CASSYRDSPAEQYF
TGTGCCAGCAGTTACCGGGACTCCCCAGCGGAGCAGTACTTC
>.|TRBD2|TRBJ2-1|TRBV28
CASSFYPGTSGRFVNEQFF
TGTGCCAGCAGTTTCTACCCCGGGACTAGCGGGAGATTCGTCAATGAGCAGTTCTTC
>.|.|TRBJ2-2|TRBV9
CASSPRQGWVGELFF
TGTGCCAGCAGCCCCCGGCAGGGCTGGGTCGGGGAGCTGTTTTTT
>.|TRBD1|TRBJ1-3|TRBV6-1
CASSGVRGPGNTIYF
TGTGCCAGCAGTGGGGTCAGGGGGCCTGGAAACACCATATATTTT
>.|TRBD2|TRBJ2-1|TRBV7-9
CASSSSGGGHSYNEQFF
TGTGCCAGCAGCTCTTCGGGGGGAGGCCACTCCTACAATGAGCAGTTCTTC
>.|TRBD2|TRBJ2-7|TRBV10-1
CASRIKPGLAGGSEQYF
TGCGCCAGCAGAATCAAACCGGGACTAGCGGGAGGAAGCGAGCAGTACTTC
>once|.|TRBJ2-7|TRBV21-1
CASSKARPRYEQYF
TGTGCCAGCAGCAAAGCGAGACCGAGGTACGAGCAGTACTTC
>.|TRBD2|TRBJ2-2|TRBV7-9
CANSGRAHTGELFF
TGTGCCAATAGCGGGAGGGCCCATACCGGGGAGCTGTTTTTT
>once|TRBD1|TRBJ2-7|TRBV4-1
CASSQDRTGTGGEQYF
TGCGCCAGCAGCCAAGATAGGACAGGGACTGGGGGCGAGCAGTACTTC
>.|.|TRBJ2-4|TRBV30
CAWRGQGRVSAKNIQYF
TGTGCCTGGAGGGGGCAGGGAAGAGTGTCAGCCAAAAACATTCAGTACTTC
>.|.|TRBJ1-1|TRBV13
CASSFFPRGWHTEAFF
TGTGCCAGCAGCTTTTTTCCCCGGGGGTGGCACACTGAAGCTTTCTTT
>.|TRBD2|TRBJ2-2|TRBV5-1
CASSQGLAGDNTGELFF
TGCGCCAGCAGCCAGGGACTAGCGGGCGACAACACCGGGGAGCTGTTTTTT
>.|.|TRBJ1-1|TRBV9
CASSAGGFTEAFF
TGTGCCAGCAGCGCAGGAGGATTCACTGAAGCTTTCTTT
>.|TRBD2|TRBJ2-1|TRBV7-3
CASSVAGVPYNEQFF
TGTGCCAGCAGCGTAGCGGGAGTGCCCTACAATGAGCAGTTCTTC
>.|TRBD2|TRBJ2-7|TRBV30
CAWRGLAESSYEQYF
TGTGCCTGGAGAGGGCTAGCGGAGAGCTCCTACGAGCAGTACTTC
>once|.|TRBJ2-1|TRBV6-1
CASSVVKRNRVGPHNEQFF
TGTGCCAGCAGTGTAGTTAAGCGGAACAGGGTAGGACCTCACAATGAGCAGTTCTTC
>.|.|TRBJ2-7|TRBV11-3
CASSLGEFREQYF
TGTGCCAGCAGCTTAGGAGAGTTCAGGGAGCAGTACTTC
>.|.|TRBJ1-5|TRBV6-5
CASSHGEEPQHF
TGTGCCAGCAGCCATGGGGAGGAGCCCCAGCATTTT
>.|TRBD1|TRBJ1-4|TRBV9
CASSVRTGGANEKLFF
TGTGCCAGCAGCGTCCGGACAGGGGGTGCTAATGAAAAACTGTTTTTT
>.|.|TRBJ2-3|TRBV5-1
CASSQRHTQYF
TGCGCCAGCAGCCAGAGGCATACGCAGTATTTT
>.|.|TRBJ2-1|TRBV29-1
CSVESALTGDNEQFF
TGCAGCGTTGAATCGGCTCTAACGGGGGACAATGAGCAGTTCTTC
>.|TRBD1|TRBJ2-7|TRBV4-3
CASSQGPPGTDIYEQYF
TGCGCCAGCAGCCAAGGGCCCCCGGGGACAGATATATACGAGCAGTACTTC
>few|.|TRBJ2-7|TRBV11-3
CASSPGTGGYEQYF
TGTGCCAGCAGCCCCGGGACTGGCGGTTACGAGCAGTACTTC
>.|TRBD1|TRBJ2-2|TRBV6-5
CASRKDRGLNGELFF
TGTGCCAGCAGAAAGGACAGGGGGCTAAACGGGGAGCTGTTTTTT
>.|TRBD1|TRBJ1-2|TRBV11-1
CASSLAQPNSDRGRDGYTF
TGTGCCAGCAGCTTAGCGCAACCAAACTCGGACAGGGGGAGAGATGGCTACACCTTC
>.|TRBD2|TRBJ2-1|TRBV9
CASSGRTSGLNEQFF
TGTGCCAGCAGCGGAAGGACTAGCGGCCTAAATGAGCAGTTCTTC
>.|.|TRBJ1-1|TRBV7-9
CASSLGGQMNTEAFF
TGTGCCAGCAGCTTAGGAGGACAGATGAACACTGAAGCTTTCTTT
>.|.|TRBJ2-1|TRBV27
CASSPYRVNEQFF
TGTGCCAGCAGTCCCTACAGGGTAAATGAGCAGTTCTTC
>.|TRBD1|TRBJ1-2|TRBV30
CAFGQGVRGYTF
TGTGCTTTCGGACAGGGGGTTCGAGGCTACACCTTC
>.|.|TRBJ1-5|TRBV15
CATSAAGYDQPQHF
TGTGCCACCAGCGCGGCGGGGTATGATCAGCCCCAGCATTTT
>once|.|TRBJ1-5|TRBV14
CASSPLRHEYSNQPQHF
TGTGCCAGCAGCCCGCTAAGACACGAATATAGCAATCAGCCCCAGCATTTT
>once|.|TRBJ1-1|TRBV2
CASSPTGREAFF
TGTGCCAGCAGCCCAACGGGAAGAGAAGCTTTCTTT
>.|.|TRBJ2-1|TRBV2
CASSEGDRPYNEQFF
TGTGCCAGCAGTGAAGGAGACAGACCCTACAATGAGCAGTTCTTC
>.|TRBD1|TRBJ1-5|TRBV30
CAWSATGGGQPQHF
TGTGCCTGGAGTGCTACAGGGGGCGGTCAGCCCCAGCATTTT